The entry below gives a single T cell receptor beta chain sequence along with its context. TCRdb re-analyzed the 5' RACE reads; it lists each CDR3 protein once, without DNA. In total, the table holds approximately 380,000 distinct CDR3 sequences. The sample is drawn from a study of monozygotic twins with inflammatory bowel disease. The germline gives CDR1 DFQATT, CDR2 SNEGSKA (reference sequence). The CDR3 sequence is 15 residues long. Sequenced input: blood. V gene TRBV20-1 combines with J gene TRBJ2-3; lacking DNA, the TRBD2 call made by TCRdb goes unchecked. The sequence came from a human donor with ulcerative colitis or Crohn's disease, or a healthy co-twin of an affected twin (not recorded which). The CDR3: CSARGVSSGTDTQYF.